The source of this TCR beta chain is a study of T-cell memory formation after mild COVID-19. MiXCR, run by TCRdb on the 5' RACE reads, gives a single entry per CDR3 protein. Of about 360,000 distinct CDR3 sequences in the sample, roughly 13% were seen once. CDR1 is SGHRS, CDR2 YFSETQ, per germline. CDR3 size: 15 residues. Trimming left V 0 bases short and J 3 bases short, with 10 bases between. This receptor was identified in a man between 18 and 35 years old who had mild COVID-19 (a few samples of this study predate the infection). Cell type and time point are not known. The V and J genes are TRBV5-1 and TRBJ1-5; D possibly corresponds to TRBD1 (5 bases). Specimen: PBMCs or a T cell subset sorted from them (not recorded which). The CDR3 region is CASSLAGGYNQPQHF. DNA of the CDR3: TGCGCCAGCAGCTTGGCCGGGGGTTACAATCAGCCCCAGCATTTT. Based on the CDR3 plus reference TRBV5-1 and TRBJ1-5, the full variable domain is KAGVTQTPRYLIKTRGQQVTLSCSPISGHRSVSWYQQTPGQGLQFLFEYFSETQRNKGNFPGRFSGRQFSNSRSEMNVSTLELGDSALYLCASSLAGGYNQPQHFGDGTRLSIL.